Listed below are T cell receptor beta chains from one sample, sequenced in a study of OX40 agonist ivuxolimab in advanced cancers. The table came from immunoSEQ multiplex PCR; TCRdb's copy has only in-frame clones and leaves some out. The repertoire holds 110,000 or so clones, with around 93% as singletons. The sequences come from CD4+ or CD8+ T cells sorted from blood, collected in a trial of the OX40 agonist ivuxolimab. The receptors here all came from an adult with an advanced solid tumor such as melanoma, head and neck, liver or kidney cancer. The CDR3 runs from the conserved cysteine through the conserved F or W. D genes are given only for firm matches. Size is omitted from some rows. Given values are once, few, many or a class for expanded clones.

CDR3 DNA: TGTGCCAGCAGCTTAGGCAGGGTCCTCATGAACACTGAAGCTTTCTTT; CDR3 protein: CASSLGRVLMNTEAFF; D gene: -; clone size: -; J gene: TRBJ1-1; V gene: TRBV11-2
CDR3 DNA: TGTGCCAGCAGTGAATCAAAGGGGGCGCCGAGCGAGCAGTACTTC; CDR3 protein: CASSESKGAPSEQYF; D gene: TRBD1; clone size: -; J gene: TRBJ2-7; V gene: TRBV25-1
CDR3 DNA: TGTGCCAGCAGCTCCCCTCGGGAGGGGGGTGGCTACACCTTC; CDR3 protein: CASSSPREGGGYTF; D gene: -; clone size: -; J gene: TRBJ1-2; V gene: TRBV11-2
CDR3 DNA: TGTGCCAGCAGCTTCGCAGGGGAGGAGACCCAGTACTTC; CDR3 protein: CASSFAGEETQYF; D gene: -; clone size: once; J gene: TRBJ2-5; V gene: TRBV7-8
CDR3 DNA: TGTGCCATCAGTGCCATCGACAGGGGGGTCTATGGCTACACCTTC; CDR3 protein: CAISAIDRGVYGYTF; D gene: TRBD1; clone size: -; J gene: TRBJ1-2; V gene: TRBV10-3
CDR3 DNA: TGTGCCAGCAGTGAAGCCGGGACGGGGAATGGCTACACCTTC; CDR3 protein: CASSEAGTGNGYTF; D gene: -; clone size: few; J gene: TRBJ1-2; V gene: TRBV6-1
CDR3 DNA: TGTGCCAGCAGCTCCGAAGGGACTGCCCCCCGTTACGAGCAGTACTTC; CDR3 protein: CASSSEGTAPRYEQYF; D gene: -; clone size: -; J gene: TRBJ2-7; V gene: TRBV5-6
CDR3 DNA: TGTGCCAGCAGCTTAGCGCCCAACAGGGGGCTAGGAAACACTGAAGCTTTCTTT; CDR3 protein: CASSLAPNRGLGNTEAFF; D gene: TRBD1; clone size: -; J gene: TRBJ1-1; V gene: TRBV7-9
CDR3 DNA: TGTGCCAGCAGGGGGACTAGCGGGAACTACGAGCAGTACTTC; CDR3 protein: CASRGTSGNYEQYF; D gene: TRBD2; clone size: -; J gene: TRBJ2-7; V gene: TRBV25-1
CDR3 DNA: TGTGCCAGCATGAGGGGGGATACCTACGAGCAGTACTTC; CDR3 protein: CASMRGDTYEQYF; D gene: -; clone size: -; J gene: TRBJ2-7; V gene: TRBV6-1
CDR3 DNA: TGTGCCAGCAGCCCGGGGAGAGTGAACACTGAAGCTTTCTTT; CDR3 protein: CASSPGRVNTEAFF; D gene: -; clone size: -; J gene: TRBJ1-1; V gene: TRBV11-2
CDR3 DNA: TGCGCCAGCGGGTCCGCGGGAAGTAGTAACACTGAAGCTTTCTTT; CDR3 protein: CASGSAGSSNTEAFF; D gene: -; clone size: -; J gene: TRBJ1-1; V gene: TRBV5-1
CDR3 DNA: TGTGCCAGCAGTTACTCCAGGGTGGGATACAATGAGCAGTTCTTC; CDR3 protein: CASSYSRVGYNEQFF; D gene: -; clone size: -; J gene: TRBJ2-1; V gene: TRBV6-5
CDR3 DNA: TGTGCCAGCAGTACGGGGGCAACAGATACGCAGTATTTT; CDR3 protein: CASSTGATDTQYF; D gene: -; clone size: -; J gene: TRBJ2-3; V gene: TRBV27